This T cell receptor beta chain was obtained from a study of breast tumors, draining lymph nodes, adjacent tissues. This clonotype appeared many times. Antigen unknown. TCRdb used MiXCR to reprocess the multiplex PCR reads, holding one entry per CDR3 protein. Of roughly 220,000 distinct CDR3 sequences listed, less than 40% are singletons. With 3 bases clipped from V and 4 bases from J, the junction kept 15 bases outside the gene matches. Germline CDR1 is SGHVS and CDR2 is FNYEAQ. The CDR3 totals 20 residues. Study results and caveats: Tumors had less TCR diversity than lymph nodes, more than nontumor tissue. Luminal-like breast cancer showed significantly greater tumor-nontumor repertoire similarity than basal-like breast cancer did.

The lymph nodes were axillary draining lymph nodes from breast cancer patients. Sequencing was carried out using axillary lymph node tissue. The chain uses TRBV7-6 and TRBJ2-3; 14 bases are shared with TRBD2. This TCR was sampled from a female donor with breast cancer. Some clones in this sample may be carry-over from other donors' samples. This CDR3 is CASSFSRQRLAGGGPDTQYF. The CDR3 DNA follows: TGTGCCAGCAGCTTCTCCAGACAACGACTAGCGGGAGGGGGCCCAGATACGCAGTATTTT.